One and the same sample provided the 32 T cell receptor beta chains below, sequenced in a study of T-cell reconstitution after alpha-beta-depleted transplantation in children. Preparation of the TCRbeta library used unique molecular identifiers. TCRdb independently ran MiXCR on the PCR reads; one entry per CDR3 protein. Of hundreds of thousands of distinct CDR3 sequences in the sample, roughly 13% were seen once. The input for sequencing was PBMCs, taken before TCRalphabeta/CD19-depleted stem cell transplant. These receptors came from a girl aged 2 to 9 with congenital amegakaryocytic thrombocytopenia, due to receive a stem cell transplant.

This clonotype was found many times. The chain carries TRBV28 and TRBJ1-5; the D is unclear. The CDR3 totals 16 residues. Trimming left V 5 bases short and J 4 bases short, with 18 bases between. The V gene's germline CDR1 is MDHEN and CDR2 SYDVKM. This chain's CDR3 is CASSRLAVTYNQPQHF. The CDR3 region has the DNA TGTGCCAGCAGTCGCCTGGCGGTGACCTATAATCAGCCCCAGCATTTT.

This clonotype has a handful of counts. CDR3 DNA: TGTGCCAGCAGTGTCCGGGGCGGTGGGAGGAACATTCAGTACTTC. Its translation is CASSVRGGGRNIQYF. J is TRBJ2-4 and V is TRBV12-3 or TRBV12-4; D perhaps matches TRBD2 (6 bases). V lost 5 bases to trimming and J lost 7 bases, with 18 bases between them. There are 15 residues in the CDR3.

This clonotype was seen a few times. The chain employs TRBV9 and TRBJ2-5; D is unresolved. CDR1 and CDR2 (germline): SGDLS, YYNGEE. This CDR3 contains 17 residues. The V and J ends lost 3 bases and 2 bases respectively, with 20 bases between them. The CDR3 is CASSASGRVKKQETQYF. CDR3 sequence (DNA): TGTGCCAGCAGCGCCTCCGGTCGGGTCAAGAAACAAGAGACCCAGTACTTC.

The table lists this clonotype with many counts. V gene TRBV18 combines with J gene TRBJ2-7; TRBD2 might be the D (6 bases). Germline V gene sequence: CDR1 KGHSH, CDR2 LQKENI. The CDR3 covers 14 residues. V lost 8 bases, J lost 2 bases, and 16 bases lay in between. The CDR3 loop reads CASSPPGLTYEQYF. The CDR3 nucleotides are TGTGCCAGCAGTCCCCCGGGACTTACCTACGAGCAGTACTTC.

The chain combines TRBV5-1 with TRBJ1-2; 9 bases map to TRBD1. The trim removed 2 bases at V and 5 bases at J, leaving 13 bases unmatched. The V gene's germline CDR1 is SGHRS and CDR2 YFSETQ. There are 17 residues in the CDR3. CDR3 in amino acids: CASSLGARGQGRYGYTF. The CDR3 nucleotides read TGCGCCAGCAGCTTAGGAGCCCGGGGACAGGGACGATATGGCTACACCTTC.

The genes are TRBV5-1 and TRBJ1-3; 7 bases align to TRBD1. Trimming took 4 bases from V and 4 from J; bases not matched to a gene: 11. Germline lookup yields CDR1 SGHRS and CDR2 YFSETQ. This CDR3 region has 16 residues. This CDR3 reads CASSPMTGTEGNTIYF. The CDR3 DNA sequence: TGCGCCAGCAGCCCTATGACCGGGACAGAGGGAAACACCATATATTTT.

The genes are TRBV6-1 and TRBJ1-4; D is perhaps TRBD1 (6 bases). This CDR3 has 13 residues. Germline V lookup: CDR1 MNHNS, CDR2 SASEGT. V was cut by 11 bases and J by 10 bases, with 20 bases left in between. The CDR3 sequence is CAAGAGAWGKLFF. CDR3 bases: TGTGCCGCCGGGGCAGGGGCGTGGGGAAAACTGTTTTTT.

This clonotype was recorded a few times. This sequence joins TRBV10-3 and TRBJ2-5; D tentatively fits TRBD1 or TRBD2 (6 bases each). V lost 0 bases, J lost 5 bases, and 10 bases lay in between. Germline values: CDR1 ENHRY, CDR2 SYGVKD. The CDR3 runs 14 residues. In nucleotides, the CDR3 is TGTGCCATCAGTGAGTCGGGGGGCGCGGAGACCCAGTACTTC. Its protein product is CAISESGGAETQYF.

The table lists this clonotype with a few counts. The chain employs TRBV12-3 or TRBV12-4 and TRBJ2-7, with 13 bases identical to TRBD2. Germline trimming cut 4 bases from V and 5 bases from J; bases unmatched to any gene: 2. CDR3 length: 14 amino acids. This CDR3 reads CASSWTSGSDEQYF. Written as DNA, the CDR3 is TGTGCCAGCAGTTGGACTAGCGGGAGCGACGAGCAGTACTTC.

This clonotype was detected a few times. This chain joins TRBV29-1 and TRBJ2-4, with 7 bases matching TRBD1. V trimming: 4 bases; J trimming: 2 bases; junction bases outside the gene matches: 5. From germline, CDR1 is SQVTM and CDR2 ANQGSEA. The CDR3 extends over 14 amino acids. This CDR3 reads CSVADRVTKNIQYF. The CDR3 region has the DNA TGCAGCGTTGCTGACAGGGTAACCAAAAACATTCAGTACTTC.

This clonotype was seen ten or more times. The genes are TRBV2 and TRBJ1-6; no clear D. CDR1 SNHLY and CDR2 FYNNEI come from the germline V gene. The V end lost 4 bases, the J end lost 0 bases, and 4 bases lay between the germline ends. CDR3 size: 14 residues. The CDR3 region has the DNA TGTGCCAGCAGTGTGTTCTCCTATAATTCACCCCTCCACTTT. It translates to CASSVFSYNSPLHF.

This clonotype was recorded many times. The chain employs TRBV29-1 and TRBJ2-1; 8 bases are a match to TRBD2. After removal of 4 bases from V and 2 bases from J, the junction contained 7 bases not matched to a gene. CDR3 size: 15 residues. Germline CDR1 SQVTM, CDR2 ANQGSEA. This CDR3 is CSVALRLAPYNEQFF. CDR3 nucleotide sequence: TGCAGCGTTGCCCTAAGACTAGCGCCCTACAATGAGCAGTTCTTC.

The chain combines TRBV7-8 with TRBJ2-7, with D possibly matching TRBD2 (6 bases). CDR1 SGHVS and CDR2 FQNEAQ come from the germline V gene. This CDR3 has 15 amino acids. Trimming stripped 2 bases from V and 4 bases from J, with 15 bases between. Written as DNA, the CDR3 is TGTGCCAGCAGCTTAACCGGGCCCGCGGGGTACGAGCAGTACTTC. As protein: CASSLTGPAGYEQYF. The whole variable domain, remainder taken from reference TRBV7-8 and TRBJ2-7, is GAGVSQSPRYKVAKRGQDVALRCDPISGHVSLFWYQQALGQGPEFLTYFQNEAQLDKSGLPSDRFFAERPEGSVSTLKIQRTQQEDSAVYLCASSLTGPAGYEQYFGPGTRLTVT.

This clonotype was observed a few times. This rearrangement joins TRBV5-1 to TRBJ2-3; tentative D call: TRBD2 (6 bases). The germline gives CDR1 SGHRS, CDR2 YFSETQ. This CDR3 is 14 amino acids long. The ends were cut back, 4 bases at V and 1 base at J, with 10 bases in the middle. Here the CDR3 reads CASSEAGRTDTQYF. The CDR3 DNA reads TGCGCCAGCAGCGAGGCGGGGCGCACAGATACGCAGTATTTT.

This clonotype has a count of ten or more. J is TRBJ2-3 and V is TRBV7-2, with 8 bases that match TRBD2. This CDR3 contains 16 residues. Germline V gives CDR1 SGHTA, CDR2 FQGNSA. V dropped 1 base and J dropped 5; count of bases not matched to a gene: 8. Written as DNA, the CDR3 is TGTGCCAGCAGCTTAGATCCAGCGGGAGATGAAGATACGCAGTATTTT. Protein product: CASSLDPAGDEDTQYF.

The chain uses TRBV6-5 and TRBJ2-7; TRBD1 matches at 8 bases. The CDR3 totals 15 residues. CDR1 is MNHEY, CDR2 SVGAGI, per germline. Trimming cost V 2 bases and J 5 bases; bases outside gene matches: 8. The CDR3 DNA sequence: TGTGCCAGCAGTTACGACAGGGGACAGGTAGACGAGCAGTACTTC. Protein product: CASSYDRGQVDEQYF.

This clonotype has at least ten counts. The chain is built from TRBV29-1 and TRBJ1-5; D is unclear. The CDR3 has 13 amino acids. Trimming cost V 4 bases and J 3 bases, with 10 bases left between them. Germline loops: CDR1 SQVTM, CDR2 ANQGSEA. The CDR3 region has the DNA TGCAGCGTTGGTCCAGGACTCAATCAGCCCCAGCATTTT. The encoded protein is CSVGPGLNQPQHF.

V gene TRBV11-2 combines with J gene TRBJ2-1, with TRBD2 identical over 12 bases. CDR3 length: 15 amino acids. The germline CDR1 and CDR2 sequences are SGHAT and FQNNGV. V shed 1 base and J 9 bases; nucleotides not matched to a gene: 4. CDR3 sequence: CASSLASGRASEQFF. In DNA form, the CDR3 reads TGTGCCAGCAGCTTAGCTAGCGGGAGGGCCAGTGAGCAGTTCTTC.

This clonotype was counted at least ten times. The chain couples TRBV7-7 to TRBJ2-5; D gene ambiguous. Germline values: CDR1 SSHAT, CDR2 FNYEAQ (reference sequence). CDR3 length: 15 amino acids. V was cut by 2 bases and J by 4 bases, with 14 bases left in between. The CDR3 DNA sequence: TGTGCCAGCAGCTTAAGACTCGGTGTGCGAGAGACCCAGTACTTC. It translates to CASSLRLGVRETQYF.

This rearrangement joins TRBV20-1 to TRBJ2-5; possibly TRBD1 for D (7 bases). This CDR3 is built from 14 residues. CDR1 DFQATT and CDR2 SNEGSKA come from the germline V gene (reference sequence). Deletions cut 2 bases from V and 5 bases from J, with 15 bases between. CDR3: CSARKTGRTETQYF. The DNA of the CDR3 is TGCAGTGCTAGAAAGACAGGGAGGACGGAGACCCAGTACTTC.

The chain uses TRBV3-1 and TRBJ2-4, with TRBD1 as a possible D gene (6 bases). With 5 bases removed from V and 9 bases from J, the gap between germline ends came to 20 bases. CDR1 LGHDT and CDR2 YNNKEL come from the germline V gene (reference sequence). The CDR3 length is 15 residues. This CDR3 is CASSAQPGHLGIQYF. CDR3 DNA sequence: TGTGCCAGCAGCGCACAACCGGGACACCTTGGCATTCAGTACTTC.

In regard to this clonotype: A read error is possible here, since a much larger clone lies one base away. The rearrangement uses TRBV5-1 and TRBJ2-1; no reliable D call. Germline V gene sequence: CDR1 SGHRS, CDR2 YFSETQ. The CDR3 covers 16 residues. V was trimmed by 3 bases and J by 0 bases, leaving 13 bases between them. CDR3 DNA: TGCGCCAGCAGCTCCCGGTCAAGTCTCTCCTACAATGAGCAGTTCTTC. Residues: CASSSRSSLSYNEQFF.

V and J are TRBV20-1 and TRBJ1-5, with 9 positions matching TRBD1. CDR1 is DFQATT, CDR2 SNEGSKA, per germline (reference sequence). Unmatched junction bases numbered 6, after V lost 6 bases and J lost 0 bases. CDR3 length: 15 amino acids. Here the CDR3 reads CSAKTGGGSNQPQHF. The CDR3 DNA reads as TGCAGTGCAAAGACAGGGGGTGGTAGCAATCAGCCCCAGCATTTT.

The CDR3: CASSQDPYLLAAGELFF. CDR3 sequence (DNA): TGCGCCAGCAGCCAAGATCCCTACTTACTAGCAGCCGGGGAGCTGTTTTTT. The gene calls are TRBV4-1 and TRBJ2-2, with TRBD2 as a possible D gene (6 bases). Germline V CDR1 and CDR2: MGHRA, YSYEKL. The V and J ends lost 0 bases and 6 bases respectively, with 17 bases between them. The CDR3 has 17 amino acids.

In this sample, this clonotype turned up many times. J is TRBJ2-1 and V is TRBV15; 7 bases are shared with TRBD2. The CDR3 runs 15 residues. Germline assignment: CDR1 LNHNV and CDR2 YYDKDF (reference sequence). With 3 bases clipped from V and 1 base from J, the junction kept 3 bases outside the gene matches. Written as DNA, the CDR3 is TGTGCCACCAGCAGTACGGGGGGATCCTACAATGAGCAGTTCTTC. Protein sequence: CATSSTGGSYNEQFF.

The CDR3 spells CSARPWESPVYNEQFF. The CDR3 coding sequence is TGCAGTGCTAGACCATGGGAGAGTCCAGTCTACAATGAGCAGTTCTTC. The V and J genes are TRBV20-1 and TRBJ2-1, with D possibly being TRBD2 (5 bases). CDR3 length: 16 residues. The germline gives CDR1 DFQATT, CDR2 SNEGSKA (reference sequence). The ends were cut back, 2 bases at V and 3 bases at J, with 17 bases in the middle.

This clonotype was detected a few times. The CDR3 coding sequence is TGTGCCAGCGTCTTTAGCGGGAGCGTTGGGGAGCTGTTTTTT. This translates into CASVFSGSVGELFF. The chain is built from TRBV7-9 and TRBJ2-2; 9 nucleotides agree with TRBD2. Germline V gives CDR1 SEHNR, CDR2 FQNEAQ (reference sequence). This CDR3 is built from 14 residues. With 8 bases clipped from V and 8 bases from J, the junction kept 9 bases outside the gene matches. The whole variable domain, remainder taken from reference TRBV7-9 and TRBJ2-2, is DTGVSQNPRHKITKRGQNVTFRCDPISEHNRLYWYRQTLGQGPEFLTYFQNEAQLEKSRLLSDRFSAERPKGSFSTLEIQRTEQGDSAMYLCASVFSGSVGELFFGEGSRLTVL.

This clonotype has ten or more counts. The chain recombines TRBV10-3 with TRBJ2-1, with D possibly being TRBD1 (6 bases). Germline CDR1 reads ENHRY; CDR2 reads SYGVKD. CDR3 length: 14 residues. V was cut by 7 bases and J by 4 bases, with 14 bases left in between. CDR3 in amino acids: CAINNRDTYNEQFF. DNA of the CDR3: TGTGCCATCAATAACCGGGACACATACAATGAGCAGTTCTTC.

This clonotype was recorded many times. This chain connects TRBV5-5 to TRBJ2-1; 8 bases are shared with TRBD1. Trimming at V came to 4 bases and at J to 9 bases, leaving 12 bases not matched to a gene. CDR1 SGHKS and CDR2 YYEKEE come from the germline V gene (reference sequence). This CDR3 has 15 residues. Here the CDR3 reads CASSHRGYEDGEQFF. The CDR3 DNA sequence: TGTGCCAGCAGCCACAGGGGGTACGAGGATGGTGAGCAGTTCTTC.

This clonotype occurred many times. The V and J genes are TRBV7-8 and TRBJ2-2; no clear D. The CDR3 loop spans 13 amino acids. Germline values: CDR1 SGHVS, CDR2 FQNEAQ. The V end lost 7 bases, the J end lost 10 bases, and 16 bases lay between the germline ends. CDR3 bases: TGTGCCAGCACGCCAACCGTGAGCTTGGAGCTGTTTTTT. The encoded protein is CASTPTVSLELFF. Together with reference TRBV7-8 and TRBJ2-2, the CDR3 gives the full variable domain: GAGVSQSPRYKVAKRGQDVALRCDPISGHVSLFWYQQALGQGPEFLTYFQNEAQLDKSGLPSDRFFAERPEGSVSTLKIQRTQQEDSAVYLCASTPTVSLELFFGEGSRLTVL.

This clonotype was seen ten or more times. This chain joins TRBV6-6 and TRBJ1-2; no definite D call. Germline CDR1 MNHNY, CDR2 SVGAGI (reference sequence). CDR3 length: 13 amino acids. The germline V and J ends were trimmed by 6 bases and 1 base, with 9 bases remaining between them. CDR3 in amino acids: CASSEDFNYGYTF. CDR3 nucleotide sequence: TGTGCCAGCAGCGAGGACTTTAACTATGGCTACACCTTC.

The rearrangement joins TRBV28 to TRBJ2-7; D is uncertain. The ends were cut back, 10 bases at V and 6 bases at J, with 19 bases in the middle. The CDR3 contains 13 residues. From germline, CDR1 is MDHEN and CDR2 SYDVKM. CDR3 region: CAMGPGQLCEQYF. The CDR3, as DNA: TGTGCCATGGGCCCCGGGCAACTCTGCGAGCAGTACTTC.